Following are 2 T cell receptor beta chains from one sample sequenced in a study of cytomegalovirus exposure and HLA in healthy donors. The PCR used 60 Vbeta and 13 Jbeta primers. Clones were sequenced by immunoSEQ multiplex PCR, and TCRdb holds only the in-frame ones, with some missing. The profile shows about 170,000 clones, around 84% of them singletons. What was sequenced was PBMCs. These receptors were collected from a man in his thirties or forties in good health and CMV-seropositive.

This rearrangement joins TRBV5-6 to TRBJ2-3, with 9 bases fitting TRBD1. Trimming took 4 bases from V and 0 from J; bases not matched to a gene: 9. Germline CDR1 and CDR2: SGHDT and YYEEEE. The CDR3 extends over 17 amino acids. CDR3 in amino acids: CASSGGLGTGSTDTQYF. CDR3 coding DNA: TGTGCCAGCAGCGGAGGACTTGGGACAGGGAGCACAGATACGCAGTATTTT.

CDR3 sequence reads: CASSVQTGSTEAFF. Here the CDR3 DNA reads TGTGCCAGCAGCGTTCAAACAGGGTCAACTGAAGCTTTCTTT. This chain links TRBV9 with TRBJ1-1; D might be TRBD1 (6 bases). Trimming took 2 bases from V and 5 from J, leaving 13 bases between them. The CDR3 totals 14 residues. Looked up from germline, CDR1 is SGDLS and CDR2 is YYNGEE. Based on the CDR3 plus reference TRBV9 and TRBJ1-1, the full variable domain is DSGVTQTPKHLITATGQRVTLRCSPRSGDLSVYWYQQSLDQGLQFLIQYYNGEERAKGNILERFSAQQFPDLHSELNLSSLELGDSALYFCASSVQTGSTEAFFGQGTRLTVV.